Each of the 27 T cell receptor beta chains below was sequenced from the same sample in a study of OX40 agonist ivuxolimab in advanced cancers. Clones were sequenced by immunoSEQ multiplex PCR, and TCRdb holds only the in-frame ones, with some missing. The profile shows about 82,000 clones, 88% of them singletons. The material was CD4+ or CD8+ T cells sorted from blood, obtained in a trial of the OX40 agonist ivuxolimab. These receptors originate from an adult with an advanced solid tumor such as melanoma, head and neck, liver or kidney cancer.

The J gene is TRBJ2-4, the V gene TRBV11-1; 15 bases fit TRBD2. This CDR3 has 18 amino acids. J gave up 1 base and V 5 bases, and 6 bases lay outside the gene matches. Looked up from germline, CDR1 is SGHAT and CDR2 is FQDESV (reference sequence). Here the CDR3 reads CASSPGLAGGTAKNIQYF. As DNA, the CDR3 is TGTGCCAGCAGCCCTGGACTAGCGGGAGGGACCGCCAAAAACATTCAGTACTTC.

The chain combines TRBV5-1 with TRBJ2-1; the D is unclear. CDR1 is SGHRS and CDR2 is YFSETQ in the germline V gene. V gave up 1 base and J gave up 0 bases, with 8 bases separating them. This CDR3 spans 15 amino acids. The CDR3 loop reads CASSLQFSSYNEQFF. The CDR3 DNA reads TGCGCCAGCAGCTTGCAGTTTAGCTCCTACAATGAGCAGTTCTTC.

The CDR3 spells CASSIGTSGNVIEQFF. CDR3 coding DNA: TGTGCCAGCAGCATAGGGACTAGCGGGAATGTCATAGAGCAGTTCTTC. The chain recombines TRBV7-9 with TRBJ2-1; 13 positions match TRBD2. V dropped 5 bases and J dropped 10; count of bases not matched to a gene: 11. The CDR3 is made up of 16 amino acids. Per the germline V gene, CDR1 is SEHNR and CDR2 is FQNEAQ (reference sequence).

This sequence joins TRBV7-3 and TRBJ2-1, with a weak D call TRBD1 (6 bases). Per the germline V gene, CDR1 is SGHTA and CDR2 is FQGTGA. This CDR3 contains 19 residues. Trimming took off 2 bases at V and 0 bases at J, with 20 bases between the two ends. CDR3 sequence reads: CASSLSRQDALSSYNEQFF. Here the CDR3 DNA reads TGTGCCAGCAGCTTATCCCGACAGGACGCCTTAAGCTCCTACAATGAGCAGTTCTTC.

This chain joins TRBV28 and TRBJ2-2, with D tentatively TRBD2 (6 bases). CDR3 size: 16 residues. Per germline, CDR1 MDHEN and CDR2 SYDVKM. Trimming stripped 8 bases from V and 2 bases from J, with 18 bases between. CDR3 DNA: TGTGCCAGCGGAGGACTTAGCGGAGTAAACACCGGGGAGCTGTTTTTT. Protein: CASGGLSGVNTGELFF. Looking up the rest from reference TRBV28 and TRBJ2-2 gives the full variable domain: DVKVTQSSRYLVKRTGEKVFLECVQDMDHENMFWYRQDPGLGLRLIYFSYDVKMKEKGDIPEGYSVSREKKERFSLILESASTNQTSMYLCASGGLSGVNTGELFFGEGSRLTVL.

The CDR3 loop reads CASSAIGGTHHEQFF. For the CDR3, the DNA is TGTGCCAGCAGCGCCATAGGGGGTACCCACCATGAGCAGTTCTTC. This chain uses TRBV9 with TRBJ2-1; D possibly corresponds to TRBD1 (6 bases). Per germline, CDR1 SGDLS and CDR2 YYNGEE. The V end lost 3 bases, the J end lost 8 bases, and 18 bases lay between the germline ends. CDR3 length: 15 amino acids. Supplemented by reference TRBV9 and TRBJ2-1, the full variable domain reads DSGVTQTPKHLITATGQRVTLRCSPRSGDLSVYWYQQSLDQGLQFLIQYYNGEERAKGNILERFSAQQFPDLHSELNLSSLELGDSALYFCASSAIGGTHHEQFFGPGTRLTVL.

A single count supports this clone. The chain carries TRBV5-4 and TRBJ2-3; D possibly corresponds to TRBD1 (7 bases). The CDR3 is made up of 13 amino acids. Germline V CDR1 and CDR2: SGHNT, YYREEE (reference sequence). Trimming stripped 10 bases from V and 3 bases from J, with 15 bases between. CDR3 sequence reads: CASGGSVTDTQYF. CDR3 DNA: TGTGCCTCAGGGGGGAGTGTGACAGATACGCAGTATTTT.

J is TRBJ2-7 and V is TRBV28; D remains ambiguous. Trimming stripped 5 bases from V and 7 bases from J, with 12 bases between. CDR1 and CDR2 from the germline V gene are MDHEN and SYDVKM. The CDR3 consists of 12 residues. This CDR3 is CASSPGPWEQYF. In DNA, the CDR3 is TGTGCCAGCAGTCCTGGCCCCTGGGAGCAGTACTTC.

Concerning this clone itself: Other DNA variants within this sample encode the same CDR3. This chain connects TRBV18 to TRBJ1-1; no reliable D call. The CDR3 is made up of 11 amino acids. Looked up from germline, CDR1 is KGHSH and CDR2 is LQKENI. V lost 2 bases to trimming and J lost 2 bases, with 0 bases between them. The CDR3 coding sequence is TGTGCCAGCTCACCAAACACTGAAGCTTTCTTT. Protein: CASSPNTEAFF.

V is TRBV5-6 and J is TRBJ2-7; D is undetermined. This CDR3 contains 14 residues. Germline values: CDR1 SGHDT, CDR2 YYEEEE. Deletions cut 0 bases from V and 3 bases from J, with 10 bases between. The CDR3 region has the DNA TGTGCCAGCAGCTTGGATATAGGCGGCTACGAGCAGTACTTC. Amino acid sequence: CASSLDIGGYEQYF.

The chain joins TRBV7-9 to TRBJ1-2; unclear D gene. The CDR3 totals 14 residues. Trimming shortened V by 1 base and J by 2 bases, and 8 bases separated the two germline ends. Looked up from germline, CDR1 is SEHNR and CDR2 is FQNEAQ (reference sequence). CDR3 DNA: TGTGCCAGCAGCTTAGTGGTCAGCAACTATGGCTACACCTTC. Encoded protein: CASSLVVSNYGYTF.

The V gene is TRBV5-1, the J gene TRBJ1-5; D gene ambiguous. Germline-derived CDR1 and CDR2 are SGHRS and YFSETQ. The CDR3 consists of 14 residues. The germline V and J ends were trimmed by 0 bases and 7 bases, with 11 bases remaining between them. CDR3 in amino acids: CASSLDGVGQPQHF. DNA for the CDR3: TGCGCCAGCAGCTTGGACGGGGTCGGGCAGCCCCAGCATTTT.

The sample holds one count of this clone. The V and J genes are TRBV4-2 and TRBJ2-7, with a weak D call TRBD1 (7 bases). V was trimmed by 4 bases and J by 5 bases, leaving 18 bases between them. This CDR3 has 15 residues. Germline V gene data show CDR1 as LGHNA and CDR2 as YNFKEQ. The CDR3 bases are TGTGCCAGCAGCCTCTCCCCCAGGGGGGCGCACGAGCAGTACTTC. This sequence encodes CASSLSPRGAHEQYF.

The rearrangement joins TRBV11-2 to TRBJ2-7, with D maybe TRBD1 (5 bases). This CDR3 region has 13 residues. Germline CDR1 reads SGHAT; CDR2 reads FQNNGV. The ends were cut back, 1 base at V and 4 bases at J, with 8 bases in the middle. The chain's CDR3 is CASSLVSGYEQYF. CDR3 sequence (DNA): TGTGCCAGCAGCTTAGTCTCAGGGTACGAGCAGTACTTC. Looking up the rest from reference TRBV11-2 and TRBJ2-7 gives the full variable domain: EAGVAQSPRYKIIEKRQSVAFWCNPISGHATLYWYQQILGQGPKLLIQFQNNGVVDDSQLPKDRFSAERLKGVDSTLKIQPAKLEDSAVYLCASSLVSGYEQYFGPGTRLTVT.

This chain joins TRBV7-6 and TRBJ1-1; 8 positions agree with TRBD1. The CDR3 consists of 14 residues. The ends lost 6 bases at V and 4 bases at J; junction bases unmatched: 7. CDR1 and CDR2 from the germline V gene are SGHVS and FNYEAQ. The CDR3 protein is CASSYRGSATEAFF. CDR3 sequence (DNA): TGTGCCAGCAGTTACAGGGGGAGTGCCACTGAAGCTTTCTTT.

The rearrangement joins TRBV6-6 to TRBJ2-5; D is possibly TRBD1 (6 bases). The CDR3 has 14 amino acids. Trimming shortened V by 6 bases and J by 1 base, and 12 bases separated the two germline ends. Germline assignment: CDR1 MNHNY and CDR2 SVGAGI (reference sequence). The DNA of the CDR3 is TGTGCCAGCAGCCCCCGGACAGTCCAAGAGACCCAGTACTTC. Protein sequence: CASSPRTVQETQYF.

This clone was found once. The CDR3 is CASPPPNAPYNEQFF. In DNA, the CDR3 is TGTGCCAGCCCACCGCCAAATGCACCCTACAATGAGCAGTTCTTC. The V call is TRBV28, the J call TRBJ2-1, with D unclear. The CDR3 is made up of 15 amino acids. Germline values: CDR1 MDHEN, CDR2 SYDVKM. The ends were cut back, 8 bases at V and 2 bases at J, with 16 bases in the middle. Full variable domain (outside the CDR3, taken from reference TRBV28 and TRBJ2-1): DVKVTQSSRYLVKRTGEKVFLECVQDMDHENMFWYRQDPGLGLRLIYFSYDVKMKEKGDIPEGYSVSREKKERFSLILESASTNQTSMYLCASPPPNAPYNEQFFGPGTRLTVL.

This rearrangement joins TRBV2 to TRBJ2-1; 13 bases agree with TRBD2. The germline V gene encodes CDR1 SNHLY and CDR2 FYNNEI. The CDR3 is made up of 15 amino acids. With V trimmed by 5 bases and J by 8 bases, 6 bases remained unmatched. The CDR3 sequence: CASSIGLAGADEQFF. CDR3 bases: TGTGCCAGCAGTATTGGACTAGCGGGAGCGGATGAGCAGTTCTTC.

V gene TRBV5-6 combines with J gene TRBJ2-3; 7 bases are a match to TRBD2. Germline V gene sequence: CDR1 SGHDT, CDR2 YYEEEE. V was clipped by 4 bases and J by 11 bases; unmatched bases: 13. This CDR3 has 14 residues. The CDR3, as DNA: TGTGCCAGCAGCACAAGGTATGCGGGAGACTTGCAGTATTTT. It specifies CASSTRYAGDLQYF.

The V call is TRBV18, the J call TRBJ2-7, with D hard to call. Germline V gene sequence: CDR1 KGHSH, CDR2 LQKENI. V was trimmed by 3 bases and J by 7 bases, leaving 16 bases between them. CDR3 length: 14 residues. The CDR3 spells CASSPRTNTEEQYF. DNA of the CDR3: TGTGCCAGCTCACCCAGGACCAATACCGAAGAGCAGTACTTC.

The V gene is TRBV6-1, the J gene TRBJ1-1; no clear D. Germline V gives CDR1 MNHNS, CDR2 SASEGT. The V and J ends lost 1 base and 6 bases respectively, with 9 bases between them. CDR3 length: 13 amino acids. In nucleotides, the CDR3 is TGTGCCAGCAGTGAAGTATGGGGTTCTGAAGCTTTCTTT. It specifies CASSEVWGSEAFF.

This rearrangement joins TRBV28 to TRBJ1-3; no clear D gene. CDR3 length equals 14 residues. The V gene lost 7 bases and the J gene lost 0 bases, with 10 bases spanning the gap. Germline V gives CDR1 MDHEN, CDR2 SYDVKM. DNA for the CDR3: TGTGCCAGCAAAACGGACCCCTCTGGAAACACCATATATTTT. Translated, it gives CASKTDPSGNTIYF.

V gene TRBV6-5 combines with J gene TRBJ2-5, with TRBD2 matching 12 bases. This CDR3 is built from 15 residues. Germline CDR1 MNHEY, CDR2 SVGAGI. The V segment lost 7 bases and the J segment 2 bases; nucleotides outside the gene matches: 5. CDR3 nucleotide sequence: TGTGCCAGCACCCCGACTAGCGGGAGACAAGAGACCCAGTACTTC. Protein: CASTPTSGRQETQYF.

V usage is TRBV29-1 and J usage is TRBJ2-3, with 8 nucleotides matching TRBD2. The length of the CDR3 is 14 residues. V was clipped by 4 bases and J by 4 bases; unmatched bases: 7. CDR1 and CDR2 from the germline V gene are SQVTM and ANQGSEA. CDR3 sequence reads: CSVGLAGFSDTQYF. The CDR3 region has the DNA TGCAGCGTTGGGCTAGCGGGTTTTTCAGATACGCAGTATTTT.

The chain carries TRBV7-9 and TRBJ1-5, with D possibly matching TRBD1 (5 bases). The V and J ends lost 1 base and 3 bases respectively, with 7 bases between them. Germline CDR1 and CDR2: SEHNR and FQNEAQ (reference sequence). The CDR3 runs to 14 residues. The CDR3 DNA follows: TGTGCCAGCAGCTTAGGGGGCTTCAATCAGCCCCAGCATTTT. This encodes CASSLGGFNQPQHF.

The rearrangement uses TRBV7-9 and TRBJ2-7, with TRBD2 matching over 12 bases. CDR1 is SEHNR, CDR2 FQNEAQ, per germline (reference sequence). The CDR3 has 15 residues. V lost 5 bases, J lost 5 bases, and 7 bases stayed unmatched. The CDR3 bases are TGTGCCAGCAGCCCCCGACTAGCGGGAGTCCACGAGCAGTACTTC. Encoded protein: CASSPRLAGVHEQYF.

This sequence joins TRBV15 and TRBJ2-1; 7 positions match TRBD2. The CDR3 is 14 amino acids. With V trimmed by 1 base and J by 7 bases, 4 bases remained unmatched. CDR1 and CDR2 from the germline V gene are LNHNV and YYDKDF (reference sequence). In DNA form, the CDR3 reads TGTGCCACCAGCAGAGTAGCGGGTCGGAATGAGCAGTTCTTC. This sequence encodes CATSRVAGRNEQFF.